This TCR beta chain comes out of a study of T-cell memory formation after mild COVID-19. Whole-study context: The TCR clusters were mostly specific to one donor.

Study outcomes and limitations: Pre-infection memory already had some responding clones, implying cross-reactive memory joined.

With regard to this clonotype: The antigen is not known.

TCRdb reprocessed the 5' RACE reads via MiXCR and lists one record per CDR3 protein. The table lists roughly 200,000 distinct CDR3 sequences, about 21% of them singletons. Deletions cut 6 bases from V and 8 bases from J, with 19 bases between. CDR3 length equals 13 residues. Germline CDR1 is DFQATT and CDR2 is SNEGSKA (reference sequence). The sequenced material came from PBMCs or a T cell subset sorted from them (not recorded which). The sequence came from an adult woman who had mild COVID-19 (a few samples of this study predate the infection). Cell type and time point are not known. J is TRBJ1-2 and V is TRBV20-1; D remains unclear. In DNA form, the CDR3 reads TGCAGTGCCCCTAAAGCAGGCCCGGGGGGCTACACCTTC. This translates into CSAPKAGPGGYTF.